Listed here are 23 T cell receptor beta chains from one sample, sequenced in a study of human T cells and chemical hapten exposure. TCRdb used MiXCR to reprocess the RACE reads, holding one entry per CDR3 protein. Of about 82,000 distinct CDR3 sequences listed, 10% to 15% are singletons. Stated time point: patch test 3, about 24 weeks after DPC sensitization. Treatment denoted: therapeutic diphenylcyclopropenone sensitization with weekly scalp DPC. Sequenced material: whole blood, taken in connection with sensitization to the hapten diphenylcyclopropenone (DPC). The receptor source for this set is a woman aged 50 to 60 with alopecia areata. Some clones in this sample may be carry-over from other donors' samples.

The chain links TRBV21-1 to TRBJ1-2; the tabulated D call, TRBD1, remains unverified against the DNA. TRBV21-1 is labeled a pseudogene. This CDR3 spans 17 amino acids. The CDR3 nucleotides are TGTGCCAGCAGCAAAGCCCAACCGGGACAGAACTTCTATGGCTACACCTTC. Protein sequence: CASSKAQPGQNFYGYTF.

This clonotype was found a few times. The chain is built from TRBV7-8 and TRBJ2-3; D remains ambiguous. The CDR3 covers 13 residues. Trimming pared 6 bases from V and 4 bases from J, leaving 11 bases between. Germline lookup yields CDR1 SGHVS and CDR2 FQNEAQ. CDR3 loop: CASRLLGSDTQYF. Here the CDR3 DNA reads TGTGCCAGCAGATTACTTGGGTCAGATACGCAGTATTTT.

This clonotype occurred many times. The chain recombines TRBV19 with TRBJ2-7; 9 positions match TRBD1. The CDR3 has 15 residues. V was clipped by 3 bases and J by 3 bases; unmatched bases: 6. Germline assignment: CDR1 LNHDA and CDR2 SQIVND (reference sequence). CDR3 residues: CASSMMGQGGYEQYF. CDR3 sequence (DNA): TGTGCCAGTAGTATGATGGGACAGGGAGGCTACGAGCAGTACTTC.

This clonotype showed up many times. The J gene is TRBJ2-5, the V gene TRBV29-1, with 16 bases aligning to TRBD2. The CDR3 is made up of 15 amino acids. Germline V gives CDR1 SQVTM, CDR2 ANQGSEA. Trimming took 4 bases from V and 4 from J; bases not matched to a gene: 3. CDR3 sequence reads: CSVAGTSGRGETQYF. The CDR3 coding sequence is TGCAGCGTTGCCGGGACTAGCGGGAGGGGAGAGACCCAGTACTTC.

This clonotype has ten or more counts. This chain connects TRBV20-1 to TRBJ2-1; TRBD2 aligns across 8 bases. The CDR3 spans 16 residues. V dropped 0 bases and J dropped 2; count of bases not matched to a gene: 6. The germline V gene encodes CDR1 DFQATT and CDR2 SNEGSKA (reference sequence). The CDR3 coding sequence is TGCAGTGCTAGAGATTATTGGCGGGAGGCCTACAATGAGCAGTTCTTC. It encodes CSARDYWREAYNEQFF.

The V and J genes are TRBV7-9 and TRBJ2-5, with TRBD1 matching over 7 bases. The CDR3 loop spans 15 amino acids. Looked up from germline, CDR1 is SEHNR and CDR2 is FQNEAQ (reference sequence). Trimming took 4 bases from V and 6 from J; bases not matched to a gene: 11. This chain's CDR3 is CASSSPTGLLKTQYF. Written as DNA, the CDR3 is TGTGCCAGCAGCTCACCGACAGGGCTTTTGAAGACCCAGTACTTC.

This clonotype has ten or more counts. The genes are TRBV29-1 and TRBJ2-7, with TRBD2 matching 11 bases. Germline trimming cut 6 bases from V and 3 bases from J; bases unmatched to any gene: 7. Germline CDR1 is SQVTM and CDR2 is ANQGSEA. This CDR3 is built from 14 residues. The CDR3 loop is CSVVPSGRNYEQYF. CDR3 DNA: TGCAGCGTAGTCCCTAGCGGGAGGAACTACGAGCAGTACTTC.

This clonotype was recorded a few times. The chain uses TRBV11-2 and TRBJ2-1; 8 positions match TRBD2. This CDR3 spans 15 amino acids. After removal of 1 base from V and 9 bases from J, the junction contained 8 bases not matched to a gene. The germline V gene has CDR1 SGHAT and CDR2 FQNNGV. CDR3 sequence (DNA): TGTGCCAGCAGCTTAGTATCCGGACTAGCTGGTGAGCAGTTCTTC. Translating gives CASSLVSGLAGEQFF.

V is TRBV5-1 and J is TRBJ1-1; D not certain. V lost 3 bases and J 5 bases, leaving 8 bases between the germline ends. The germline CDR1 and CDR2 sequences are SGHRS and YFSETQ. This CDR3 spans 12 amino acids. In DNA form, the CDR3 reads TGCGCCAGCAGCTCTACGGGTACTGAAGCTTTCTTT. Protein product: CASSSTGTEAFF.

The chain joins TRBV14 to TRBJ2-7, with 7 positions matching TRBD2. With V trimmed by 3 bases and J by 2 bases, 10 bases remained unmatched. Germline CDR1 reads SGHDN; CDR2 reads FVKESK. The length of the CDR3 is 16 residues. The CDR3 DNA follows: TGTGCCAGCAGCCATTCCGCTGGGAGGGCCCCCTACGAGCAGTACTTC. Its protein is CASSHSAGRAPYEQYF.

This clonotype was observed at least ten times. V is TRBV30 and J is TRBJ1-5; a weak D match, TRBD1 (6 bases). V lost 1 base and J 2 bases, leaving 6 bases between the germline ends. The CDR3 has 13 amino acids. Germline CDR1 and CDR2: GTSNPN and SVGIG (reference sequence). CDR3 region: CAWSDRGNQPQHF. The CDR3 DNA sequence: TGTGCCTGGAGTGACAGGGGCAATCAGCCCCAGCATTTT.

This clonotype came up many times. This sequence joins TRBV7-9 and TRBJ2-2; D remains ambiguous. CDR1 and CDR2 from the germline V gene are SEHNR and FQNEAQ (reference sequence). The CDR3 loop spans 16 amino acids. V was trimmed by 2 bases and J by 0 bases, leaving 10 bases between them. The DNA for the CDR3 is TGTGCCAGCAGCTTACGGTCTGACGCGAACACCGGGGAGCTGTTTTTT. Amino acid sequence: CASSLRSDANTGELFF.

In this sample, this clonotype turned up a few times. This chain uses TRBV12-3 or TRBV12-4 with TRBJ1-1, with D unresolved. Trimming removed 3 bases from V and 1 base from J, with 9 bases in between. This CDR3 has 14 amino acids. The CDR3 region is CASSLKLRNTEAFF. The DNA of the CDR3 is TGTGCCAGCAGTTTGAAACTCAGGAACACTGAAGCTTTCTTT.

This clonotype is labeled medium-sized (0.01 to 0.1%). The chain couples TRBV6-4 to TRBJ2-1; maybe TRBD2 (6 bases). CDR1 is MRHNA, CDR2 SNTAGT, per germline. The CDR3 is 15 residues long. With 3 bases removed from V and 4 bases from J, the gap between germline ends came to 13 bases. CDR3 nucleotides: TGTGCCAGCAGTGAATCGGGAGAGGGGTACAATGAGCAGTTCTTC. It yields the protein CASSESGEGYNEQFF.

This clonotype was observed at least ten times. The V call is TRBV14, the J call TRBJ2-1; D remains ambiguous. With 1 base removed from V and 8 bases from J, the gap between germline ends came to 12 bases. Germline loops: CDR1 SGHDN, CDR2 FVKESK. The CDR3 totals 14 residues. The CDR3 nucleotides are TGTGCCAGCAGCCAAGCTTTGTTGAGCCATGAGCAGTTCTTC. Amino acid sequence: CASSQALLSHEQFF.

Many counts were recorded for this clonotype. The chain joins TRBV7-2 to TRBJ1-2, with D maybe TRBD1 (5 bases). V shed 5 bases and J shed 8 bases, with 21 bases lying between them. Germline lookup yields CDR1 SGHTA and CDR2 FQGNSA. This CDR3 is built from 15 residues. CDR3 loop: CASSPPGTTGGGYTF. The CDR3 nucleotides are TGTGCCAGCAGCCCCCCGGGGACGACGGGTGGCGGCTACACCTTC.

The chain employs TRBV6-2 or TRBV6-3 and TRBJ1-5; 7 nucleotides agree with TRBD1. CDR1 and CDR2 (germline): MNHEY, SVGEGT. The trim removed 6 bases at V and 4 bases at J, leaving 6 bases unmatched. The CDR3 is 14 residues long. This CDR3 is CASRTGQANQPQHF. The CDR3 nucleotides are TGTGCCAGCAGAACCGGACAGGCAAATCAGCCCCAGCATTTT.

This clonotype was observed a few times. V and J are TRBV5-1 and TRBJ2-5; 9 bases are shared with TRBD2. Germline V CDR1 and CDR2: SGHRS, YFSETQ. V was clipped by 0 bases and J by 4 bases; unmatched bases: 1. CDR3 size: 14 residues. CDR3 protein: CASSLGSGRETQYF. Here the CDR3 DNA reads TGCGCCAGCAGCTTGGGTAGCGGGAGAGAGACCCAGTACTTC.

This clonotype was seen ten or more times. This chain links TRBV5-4 with TRBJ2-7, with D uncertain. Germline V gene sequence: CDR1 SGHNT, CDR2 YYREEE (reference sequence). The CDR3 runs to 11 residues. Trimming took off 3 bases at V and 3 bases at J, with 4 bases between the two ends. The CDR3, as DNA: TGTGCCAGCAGCTCCGACTACGAGCAGTACTTC. Translating it yields CASSSDYEQYF. The full variable domain, with the rest looked up from reference TRBV5-4 and TRBJ2-7, is ETGVTQSPTHLIKTRGQQVTLRCSSQSGHNTVSWYQQALGQGPQFIFQYYREEENGRGNFPPRFSGLQFPNYSSELNVNALELDDSALYLCASSSDYEQYFGPGTRLTVT.

This clonotype has ten or more counts. Sequence at one end of the junction differs from germline and may be a read error. V gene TRBV7-7 combines with J gene TRBJ2-1; 7 bases are shared with TRBD2. The germline CDR1 and CDR2 sequences are SSHAT and FNYEAQ (reference sequence). The CDR3 sequence is 15 residues long. The CDR3 sequence: CASSLDQRGYNEQFF. The CDR3 region has the DNA TGTGCTAGCAGCTTAGACCAGCGGGGCTACAATGAGCAGTTCTTC.

This clonotype was detected many times. The chain employs TRBV2 and TRBJ2-1, with 9 bases fitting TRBD1. The CDR3 contains 18 residues. Germline-derived CDR1 and CDR2 are SNHLY and FYNNEI. J was trimmed by 2 bases and V by 6 bases; bases with no gene match: 14. The CDR3 here is CASSRDRVSGGTYNEQFF. Here the CDR3 DNA reads TGTGCCAGCAGCAGGGACAGGGTTTCTGGCGGGACCTACAATGAGCAGTTCTTC.

The V and J genes are TRBV4-1 and TRBJ2-1; TRBD2 agrees at 10 bases. The CDR3 consists of 18 residues. The junction had 20 bases not matched to a gene; V was cut back by 7 bases and J by 8 bases. CDR1 and CDR2 (germline): MGHRA, YSYEKL. For the CDR3, the DNA is TGCGCCAGCAAGCCAAGCCCCCAGATCCCTAGCGGGAGCTATGAGCAGTTCTTC. Protein: CASKPSPQIPSGSYEQFF.

This clonotype was found many times. V is TRBV5-1 and J is TRBJ2-7; 10 nucleotides agree with TRBD1. Germline-derived CDR1 and CDR2 are SGHRS and YFSETQ. CDR3 length: 16 residues. V shed 0 bases and J 3 bases; nucleotides not matched to a gene: 6. CDR3 nucleotides: TGCGCCAGCAGCTTGGACGTGGACAGGGGGTACTACGAGCAGTACTTC. Translation: CASSLDVDRGYYEQYF.